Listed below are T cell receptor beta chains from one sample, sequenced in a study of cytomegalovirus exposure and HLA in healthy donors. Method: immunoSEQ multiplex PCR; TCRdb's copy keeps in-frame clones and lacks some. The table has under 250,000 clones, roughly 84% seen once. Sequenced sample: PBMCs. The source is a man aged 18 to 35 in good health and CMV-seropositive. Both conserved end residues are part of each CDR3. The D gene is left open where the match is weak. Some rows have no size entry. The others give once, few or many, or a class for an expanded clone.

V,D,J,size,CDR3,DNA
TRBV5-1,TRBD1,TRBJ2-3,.,CASSTRTGENAGTDTQYF,TGCGCCAGCAGCACCAGGACAGGGGAGAATGCCGGCACAGATACGCAGTATTTT
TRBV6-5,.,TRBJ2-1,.,CASSYSLGAAYNEQFF,TGTGCCAGCAGTTACTCCCTTGGGGCTGCCTACAATGAGCAGTTCTTC
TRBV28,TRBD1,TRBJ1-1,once,CASSSTGVGIEAFF,TGTGCCAGCAGTTCCACAGGGGTCGGAATTGAAGCTTTCTTT
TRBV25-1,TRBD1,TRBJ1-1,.,CASSEVEGARSTEAFF,TGTGCCAGCAGTGAGGTGGAGGGGGCGCGTAGCACTGAAGCTTTCTTT
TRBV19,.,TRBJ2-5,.,CASSLSLQETQYF,TGTGCCAGTAGTCTGTCGCTACAAGAGACCCAGTACTTC
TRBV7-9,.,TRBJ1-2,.,CASSLGQGPNYGYTF,TGTGCCAGCAGCTTGGGGCAGGGGCCTAACTATGGCTACACCTTC
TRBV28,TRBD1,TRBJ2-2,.,CASRWTGNTGELFF,TGTGCCAGCAGGTGGACAGGGAACACCGGGGAGCTGTTTTTT
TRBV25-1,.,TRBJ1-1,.,CASRQGRDTEAFF,TGTGCCAGCAGACAGGGCCGGGACACTGAAGCTTTCTTT
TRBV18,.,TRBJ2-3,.,CASSPVIRTDTDTQYF,TGTGCCAGCTCACCGGTGATACGGACGGACACAGATACGCAGTATTTT
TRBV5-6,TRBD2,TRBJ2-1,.,CASSPGLAQSYNEQFF,TGTGCCAGCAGCCCGGGACTAGCGCAATCCTACAATGAGCAGTTCTTC
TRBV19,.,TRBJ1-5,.,CASSIRAGRNQPQHF,TGTGCCAGTAGTATCAGGGCCGGTCGCAATCAGCCCCAGCATTTT
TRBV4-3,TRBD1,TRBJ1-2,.,CASSQFRDSLNYGYTF,TGCGCCAGCAGCCAATTCCGGGACAGCCTTAACTATGGCTACACCTTC
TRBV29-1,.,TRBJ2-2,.,CSVRNSGELFF,TGCAGCGTTAGGAATTCCGGGGAGCTGTTTTTT
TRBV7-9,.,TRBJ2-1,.,CASSLDSSPYNEQFF,TGTGCCAGCAGCTTAGACTCCTCGCCCTACAATGAGCAGTTCTTC
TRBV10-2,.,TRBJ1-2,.,CASTYGVSLGYTF,TGCGCCAGCACGTACGGGGTATCACTGGGCTACACCTTC
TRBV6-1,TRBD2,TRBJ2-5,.,CASSAVPNSGRWETQYF,TGTGCCAGCAGTGCTGTACCCAATAGCGGGAGATGGGAGACCCAGTACTTC
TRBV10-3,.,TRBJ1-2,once,CAISESGGYTF,TGTGCCATCAGTGAGTCGGGAGGCTACACCTTC
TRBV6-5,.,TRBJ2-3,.,CASSTGQLYTDTQYF,TGTGCCAGCAGCACCGGACAGCTCTACACAGATACGCAGTATTTT
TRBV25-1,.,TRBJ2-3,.,CASSEDWGTDTQYF,TGTGCCAGCAGTGAGGACTGGGGCACAGATACGCAGTATTTT
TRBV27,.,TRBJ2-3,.,CASSQLEADTQYF,TGTGCCAGCAGTCAACTCGAGGCGGATACGCAGTATTTT
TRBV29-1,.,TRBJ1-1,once,CSVEGRDLGTEAFF,TGCAGCGTTGAAGGTCGCGATTTAGGGACTGAAGCTTTCTTT
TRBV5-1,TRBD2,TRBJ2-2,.,CASSYRTSGSGELFF,TGCGCCAGCAGCTACCGGACTAGTGGGTCCGGGGAGCTGTTTTTT
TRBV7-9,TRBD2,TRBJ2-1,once,CASSELAGAVLNEQFF,TGTGCCAGCAGTGAACTAGCGGGAGCTGTGCTGAATGAGCAGTTCTTC
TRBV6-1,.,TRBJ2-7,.,CASTPGLSYSYEQYF,TGTGCCAGCACCCCGGGCCTGAGTTACTCCTACGAGCAGTACTTC
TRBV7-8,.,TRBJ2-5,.,CASSPMERGETQYF,TGTGCCAGCAGCCCGATGGAGCGCGGAGAGACCCAGTACTTC
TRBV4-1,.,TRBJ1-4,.,CASSQELQFNEKLFF,TGCGCCAGCAGCCAAGAGTTACAGTTTAATGAAAAACTGTTTTTT
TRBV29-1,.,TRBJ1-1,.,CSVDRANTEAFF,TGCAGCGTTGACAGGGCGAACACTGAAGCTTTCTTT
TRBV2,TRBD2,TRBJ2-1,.,CASSTSVSYNEQFF,TGTGCCAGCTCGACTAGCGTCTCCTACAATGAGCAGTTCTTC
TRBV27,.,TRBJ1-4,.,CASSPQWGGEKLFF,TGTGCCAGCAGTCCCCAGTGGGGAGGTGAAAAACTGTTTTTT
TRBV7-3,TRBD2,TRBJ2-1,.,CASSPGLAGPGRQFF,TGTGCCAGCAGTCCCGGACTAGCGGGGCCAGGGAGGCAGTTCTTC
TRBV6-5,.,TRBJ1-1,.,CACQPSGHTEAFF,TGTGCCTGCCAACCCTCGGGGCACACTGAAGCTTTCTTT
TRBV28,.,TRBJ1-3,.,CASTLGRGDTIYF,TGTGCCAGCACCCTGGGCCGGGGAGACACCATATATTTT
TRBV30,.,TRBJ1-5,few,CAWSRFGGSNQPQHF,TGTGCCTGGAGTCGTTTTGGGGGGTCCAATCAGCCCCAGCATTTT
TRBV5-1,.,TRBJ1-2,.,CASSWHRDPNYGYTF,TGCGCCAGCAGCTGGCACAGGGATCCGAACTATGGCTACACCTTC
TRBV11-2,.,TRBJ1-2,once,CASSFQHYGYTF,TGTGCCAGCAGCTTTCAGCATTATGGCTACACCTTC
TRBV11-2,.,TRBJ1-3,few,CASRPNRQATIYF,TGTGCCAGCAGACCCAATAGACAGGCCACCATATATTTT
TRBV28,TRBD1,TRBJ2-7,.,CASSLHGRGQTYEQYF,TGTGCCAGCAGCCTACATGGACGGGGACAGACCTACGAGCAGTACTTC
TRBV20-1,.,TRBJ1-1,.,CSAISYTEAFF,TGCAGTGCCATTAGCTACACTGAAGCTTTCTTT
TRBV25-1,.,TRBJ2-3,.,CASSETSTDTQYF,TGTGCCAGCAGTGAGACTAGCACAGATACGCAGTATTTT
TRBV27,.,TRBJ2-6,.,CASSSDPPSSGANVLTF,TGTGCCAGCAGTTCGGACCCCCCAAGCTCTGGGGCCAACGTCCTGACTTTC
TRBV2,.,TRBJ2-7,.,CASSGRDSRSSYEQYF,TGTGCCAGCAGTGGGCGGGACTCCAGGAGCTCCTACGAGCAGTACTTC
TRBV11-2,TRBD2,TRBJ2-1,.,CASSPSLGLGVGKFF,TGTGCCAGCAGCCCATCGCTAGGACTAGGGGTTGGTAAGTTCTTC
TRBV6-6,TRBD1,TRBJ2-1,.,CASSYSKGARGQFF,TGTGCCAGCAGTTACTCGAAGGGGGCAAGAGGGCAGTTCTTC
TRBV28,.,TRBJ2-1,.,CASSSLDPEQFF,TGTGCCAGCAGTTCACTCGACCCTGAGCAGTTCTTC
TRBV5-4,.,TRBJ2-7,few,CASSLLEFGSSYEQYF,TGTGCCAGCAGCTTGCTAGAGTTCGGCAGCTCCTACGAGCAGTACTTC
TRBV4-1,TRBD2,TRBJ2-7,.,CASSQAAVSGRFEQYF,TGCGCCAGCAGCCAAGCGGCCGTTAGCGGGAGGTTCGAGCAGTACTTC
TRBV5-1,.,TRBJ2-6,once,CASSTTGTANVLTF,TGCGCCAGCAGCACCACCGGGACCGCAAACGTCCTGACTTTC
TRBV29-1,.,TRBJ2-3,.,CSAGGRNTDTQYF,TGCAGCGCTGGAGGGAGGAACACAGATACGCAGTATTTT
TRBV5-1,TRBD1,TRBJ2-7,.,CASSTPGTGRREQYF,TGCGCCAGCAGCACGCCCGGGACAGGGCGACGAGAGCAGTACTTC
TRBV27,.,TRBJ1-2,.,CASSLSHRAGYTF,TGTGCCAGCAGTCTATCGCACAGGGCTGGCTACACCTTC
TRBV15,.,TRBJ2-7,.,CATSRAGSYEQYF,TGTGCCACCAGCAGGGCCGGGAGCTACGAGCAGTACTTC
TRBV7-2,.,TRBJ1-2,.,CASSSPRGRTNYGYTF,TGTGCCAGCAGTAGCCCCAGGGGTAGAACCAACTATGGCTACACCTTC
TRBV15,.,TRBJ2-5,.,CATSLGVQETQYF,TGTGCCACCAGCCTCGGGGTTCAAGAGACCCAGTACTTC